The sequence of this TCR beta chain was determined in a study of molecular identifiers for immune sequencing clone quantification. In the study overall: Four of five splits of RNA from approximately 20,000 or 98,000 naive CD8 cells were sequenced in replicates.

This clonotype was observed many times. Germline-derived CDR1 and CDR2 are LNHDA and SQIVND (reference sequence). Trimming cost V 9 bases and J 0 bases, with 7 bases left between them. The CDR3 is 12 residues long. TCRdb recomputed calls from the PCR reads with MiXCR, one row per CDR3 protein. In the table there are over 85,000 distinct CDR3 sequences, roughly 25% of which are singletons. The clonotype originates from a human donor in good health. Some libraries in this study had Jurkat cell RNA spiked in. J is TRBJ2-3 and V is TRBV19, with a tentative D call TRBD2 (6 bases). The sequenced material came from naive CD8+ T cells from blood, with Jurkat cell RNA spiked in. The subset: FACS-sorted CD8+CD4-CCR7+CD45RA+ naive T cells. The CDR3 here is CASGTSTDTQYF. In DNA form, the CDR3 reads TGTGCCAGCGGGACTAGCACAGATACGCAGTATTTT. The full variable domain, in which reference TRBV19 and TRBJ2-3 provide the parts outside the CDR3, is DGGITQSPKYLFRKEGQNVTLSCEQNLNHDAMYWYRQDPGQGLRLIYYSQIVNDFQKGDIAEGYSVSREKKESFPLTVTSAQKNPTAFYLCASGTSTDTQYFGPGTRLTVL.